This T cell receptor beta chain was observed in a study of beta chain features in type 1 diabetes. Study conclusions and caveats: In all four CD4+ subsets, TCRB CDR3 length was significantly, moderately reduced in type 1 diabetes.

Since all of the isolated RNA was reverse transcribed, expressed TCRB transcripts were what got sequenced. Method: immunoSEQ multiplex PCR; TCRdb's copy keeps in-frame clones and lacks some. The table shows 330,000 or so clones, with roughly 12% occurring only once. This clone was observed a handful of times. Its antigen is not known. Sample: naive CD4+ T cells from blood. The clonotype was recovered from a woman younger than 35 with type 1 diabetes.

The chain's CDR3 is CASSLNLEGTTDTQYF. The CDR3 nucleotides read TGTGCCAGCAGCTTGAATTTGGAGGGAACCACAGATACGCAGTATTTT. The chain carries TRBV5-6 and TRBJ2-3; D is perhaps TRBD2 (6 bases). The CDR3 spans 16 residues. V lost 1 base to trimming and J lost 2 bases, with 14 bases between them. Per germline, CDR1 SGHDT and CDR2 YYEEEE.